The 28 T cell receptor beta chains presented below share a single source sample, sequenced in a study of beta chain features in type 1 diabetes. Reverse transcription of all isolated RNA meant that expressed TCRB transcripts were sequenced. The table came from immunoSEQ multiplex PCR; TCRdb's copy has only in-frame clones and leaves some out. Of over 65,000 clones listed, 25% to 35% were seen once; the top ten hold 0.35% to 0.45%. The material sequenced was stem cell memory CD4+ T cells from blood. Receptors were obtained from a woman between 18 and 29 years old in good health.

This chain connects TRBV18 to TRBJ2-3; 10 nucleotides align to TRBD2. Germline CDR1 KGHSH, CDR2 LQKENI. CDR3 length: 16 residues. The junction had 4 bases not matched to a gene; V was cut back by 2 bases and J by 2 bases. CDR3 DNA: TGTGCCAGCTCACCATTAGCGGGGGGCAACACAGATACGCAGTATTTT. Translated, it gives CASSPLAGGNTDTQYF.

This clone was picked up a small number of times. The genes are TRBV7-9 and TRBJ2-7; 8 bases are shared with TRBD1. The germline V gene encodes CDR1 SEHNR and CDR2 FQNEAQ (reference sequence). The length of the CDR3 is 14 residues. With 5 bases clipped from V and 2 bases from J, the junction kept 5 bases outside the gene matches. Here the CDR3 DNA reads TGTGCCAGCAGCCACAGGGGGTCGACCTACGAGCAGTACTTC. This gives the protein CASSHRGSTYEQYF.

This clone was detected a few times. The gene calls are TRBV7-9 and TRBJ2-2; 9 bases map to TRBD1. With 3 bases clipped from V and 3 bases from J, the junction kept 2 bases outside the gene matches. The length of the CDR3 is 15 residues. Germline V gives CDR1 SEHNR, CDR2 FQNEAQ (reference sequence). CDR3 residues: CASSFRTGDTGELFF. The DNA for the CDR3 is TGTGCCAGCAGCTTTAGGACAGGGGACACCGGGGAGCTGTTTTTT.

CDR3 nucleotide sequence: TGCGCCAGCAGCAGGGCAGGGATGATCGGGAATGAGCAGTTCTTC. Amino acid sequence: CASSRAGMIGNEQFF. This chain joins TRBV5-1 and TRBJ2-1; possible D gene TRBD1, 5 bases. Between the trimmed V and J ends, which lost 4 bases and 7 bases, there was a span of 18 bases. CDR1 and CDR2 (germline): SGHRS, YFSETQ. This CDR3 comprises 15 residues.

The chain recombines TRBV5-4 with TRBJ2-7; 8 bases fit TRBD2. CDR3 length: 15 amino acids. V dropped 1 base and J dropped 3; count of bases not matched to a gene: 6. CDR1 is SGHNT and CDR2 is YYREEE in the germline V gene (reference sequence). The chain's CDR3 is CASSLTTSGGYEQYF. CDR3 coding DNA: TGTGCCAGCAGCTTGACAACTAGCGGTGGCTACGAGCAGTACTTC.

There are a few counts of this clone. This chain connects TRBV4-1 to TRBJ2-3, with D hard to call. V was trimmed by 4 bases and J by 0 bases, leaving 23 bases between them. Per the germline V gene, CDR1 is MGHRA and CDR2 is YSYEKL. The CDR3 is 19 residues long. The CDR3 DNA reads TGCGCCAGCAGCCTCCGCCCCCAGAAGTACCCCTCTAGCACAGATACGCAGTATTTT. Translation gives CASSLRPQKYPSSTDTQYF.

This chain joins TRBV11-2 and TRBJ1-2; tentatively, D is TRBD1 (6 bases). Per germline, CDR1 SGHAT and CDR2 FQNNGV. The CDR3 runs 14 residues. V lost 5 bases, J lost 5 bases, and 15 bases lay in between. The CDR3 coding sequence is TGTGCCAGCAGCCCGAGGACAGAAGGGTATGGCTACACCTTC. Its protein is CASSPRTEGYGYTF.

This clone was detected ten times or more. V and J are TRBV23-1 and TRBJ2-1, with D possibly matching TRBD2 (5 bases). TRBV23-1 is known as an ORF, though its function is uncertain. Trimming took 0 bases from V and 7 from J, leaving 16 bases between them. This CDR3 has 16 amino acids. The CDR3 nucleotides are TGCGCCAGCAGTCAATCGTCCTGTACCAAGCGGAATGAGCAGTTCTTC. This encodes CASSQSSCTKRNEQFF.

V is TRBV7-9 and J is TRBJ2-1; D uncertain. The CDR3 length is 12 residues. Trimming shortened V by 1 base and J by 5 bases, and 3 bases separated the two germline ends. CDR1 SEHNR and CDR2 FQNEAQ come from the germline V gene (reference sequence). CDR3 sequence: CASSLDNNEQFF. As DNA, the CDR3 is TGTGCCAGCAGCTTAGATAACAATGAGCAGTTCTTC.

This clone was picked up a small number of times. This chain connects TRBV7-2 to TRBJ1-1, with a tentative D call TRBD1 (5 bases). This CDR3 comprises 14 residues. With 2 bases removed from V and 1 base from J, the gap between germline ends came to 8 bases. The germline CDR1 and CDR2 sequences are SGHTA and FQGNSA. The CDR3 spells CASSLRRANTEAFF. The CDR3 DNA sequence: TGTGCCAGCAGCTTACGCAGGGCGAACACTGAAGCTTTCTTT.

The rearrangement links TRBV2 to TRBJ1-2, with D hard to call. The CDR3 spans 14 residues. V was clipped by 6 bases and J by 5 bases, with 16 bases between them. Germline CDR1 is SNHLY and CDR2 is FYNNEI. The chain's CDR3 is CASSPNPTAYGYTF. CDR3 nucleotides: TGTGCCAGCAGCCCAAACCCCACTGCGTATGGCTACACCTTC.

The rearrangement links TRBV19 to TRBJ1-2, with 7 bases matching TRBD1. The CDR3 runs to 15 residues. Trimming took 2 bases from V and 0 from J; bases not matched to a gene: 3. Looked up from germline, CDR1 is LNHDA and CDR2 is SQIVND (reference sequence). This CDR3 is CASSINRGSNYGYTF. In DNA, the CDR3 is TGTGCCAGTAGTATAAACAGGGGCTCTAACTATGGCTACACCTTC.

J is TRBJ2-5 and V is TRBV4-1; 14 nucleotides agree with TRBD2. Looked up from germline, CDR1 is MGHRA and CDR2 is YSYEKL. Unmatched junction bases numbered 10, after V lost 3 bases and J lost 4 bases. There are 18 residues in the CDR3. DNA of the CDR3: TGCGCCAGCAGCCATCCCAGGACTAGCGGGAGGAATAGAGAGACCCAGTACTTC. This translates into CASSHPRTSGRNRETQYF.

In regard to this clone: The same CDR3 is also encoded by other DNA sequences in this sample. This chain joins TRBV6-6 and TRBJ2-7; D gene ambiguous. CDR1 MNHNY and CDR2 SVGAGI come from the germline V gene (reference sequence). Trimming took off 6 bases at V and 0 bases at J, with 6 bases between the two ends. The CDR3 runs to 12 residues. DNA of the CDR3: TGTGCCAGCAGCCCGGGCTCCTACGAGCAGTACTTC. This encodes CASSPGSYEQYF.

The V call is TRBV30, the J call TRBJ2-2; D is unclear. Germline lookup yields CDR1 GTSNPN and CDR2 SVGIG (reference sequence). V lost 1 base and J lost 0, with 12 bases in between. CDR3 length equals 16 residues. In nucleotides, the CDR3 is TGTGCCTGGAGTGGCTTGAACATCGCGAACACCGGGGAGCTGTTTTTT. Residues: CAWSGLNIANTGELFF.

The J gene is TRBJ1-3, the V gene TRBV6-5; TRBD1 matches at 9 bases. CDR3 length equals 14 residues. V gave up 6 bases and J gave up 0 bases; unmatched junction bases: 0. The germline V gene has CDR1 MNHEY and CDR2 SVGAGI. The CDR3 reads CASRDRGSGNTIYF. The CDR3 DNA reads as TGTGCCAGCAGGGACAGGGGCTCTGGAAACACCATATATTTT.

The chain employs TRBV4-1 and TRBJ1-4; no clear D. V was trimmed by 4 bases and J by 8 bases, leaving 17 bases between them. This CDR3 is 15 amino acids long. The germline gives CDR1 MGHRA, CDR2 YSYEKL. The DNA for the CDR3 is TGCGCCAGCAGCCCCCGGTCACCTGTTGTGGAAAAACTGTTTTTT. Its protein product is CASSPRSPVVEKLFF.

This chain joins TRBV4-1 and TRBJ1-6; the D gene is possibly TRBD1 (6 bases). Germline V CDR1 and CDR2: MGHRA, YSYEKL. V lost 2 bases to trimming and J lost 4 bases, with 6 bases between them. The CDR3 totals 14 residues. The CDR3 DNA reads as TGCGCCAGCAGCCAAACAGGGTATAATTCACCCCTCCACTTT. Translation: CASSQTGYNSPLHF.

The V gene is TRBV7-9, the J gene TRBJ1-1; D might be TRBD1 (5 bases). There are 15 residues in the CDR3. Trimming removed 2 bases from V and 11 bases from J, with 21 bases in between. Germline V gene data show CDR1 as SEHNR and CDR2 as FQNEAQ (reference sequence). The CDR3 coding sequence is TGTGCCAGCAGCTTAAGACGGGACTCCCCAACGGGGGCTTTCTTT. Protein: CASSLRRDSPTGAFF.

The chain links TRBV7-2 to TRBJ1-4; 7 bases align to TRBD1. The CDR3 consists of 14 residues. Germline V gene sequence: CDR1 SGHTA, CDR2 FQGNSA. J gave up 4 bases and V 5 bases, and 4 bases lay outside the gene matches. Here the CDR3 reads CASSPTGFNEKLFF. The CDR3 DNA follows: TGTGCCAGCAGCCCGACAGGGTTTAATGAAAAACTGTTTTTT.

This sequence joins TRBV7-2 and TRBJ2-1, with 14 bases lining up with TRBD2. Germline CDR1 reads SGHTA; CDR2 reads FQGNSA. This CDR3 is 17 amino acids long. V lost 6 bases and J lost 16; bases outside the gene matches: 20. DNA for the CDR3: TGTGCCAGCAGTTCCTCTCCGGGACTAGCGGGGGAGGCTAGTGGATTCTTC. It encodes CASSSSPGLAGEASGFF.

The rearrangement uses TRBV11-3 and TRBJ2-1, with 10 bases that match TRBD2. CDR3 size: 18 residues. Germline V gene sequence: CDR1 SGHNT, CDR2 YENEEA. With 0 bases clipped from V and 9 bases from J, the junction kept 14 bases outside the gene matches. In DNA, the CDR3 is TGTGCCAGCAGCTTAGAAGGGTTCGGGACTAGCGTAAATTCTGAGCAGTTCTTC. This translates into CASSLEGFGTSVNSEQFF.

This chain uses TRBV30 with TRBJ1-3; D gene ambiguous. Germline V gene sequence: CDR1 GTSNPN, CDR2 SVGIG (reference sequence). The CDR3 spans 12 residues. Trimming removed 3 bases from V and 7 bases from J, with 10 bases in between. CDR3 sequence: CAWSATGNTIYF. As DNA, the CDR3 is TGTGCCTGGAGCGCAACCGGGAACACCATATATTTT.

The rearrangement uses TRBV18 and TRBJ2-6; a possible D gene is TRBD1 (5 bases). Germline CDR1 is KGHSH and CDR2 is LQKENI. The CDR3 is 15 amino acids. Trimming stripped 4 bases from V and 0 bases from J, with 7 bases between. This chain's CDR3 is CASSLDSSGANVLTF. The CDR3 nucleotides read TGTGCCAGCTCACTAGACAGCTCTGGGGCCAACGTCCTGACTTTC.

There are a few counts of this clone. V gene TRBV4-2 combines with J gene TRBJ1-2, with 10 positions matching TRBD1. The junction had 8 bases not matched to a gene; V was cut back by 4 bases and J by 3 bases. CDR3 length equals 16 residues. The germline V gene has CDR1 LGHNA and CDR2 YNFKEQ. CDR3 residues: CASSPTGGEGDYGYTF. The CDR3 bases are TGTGCCAGCAGCCCGACAGGGGGCGAGGGGGACTATGGCTACACCTTC.

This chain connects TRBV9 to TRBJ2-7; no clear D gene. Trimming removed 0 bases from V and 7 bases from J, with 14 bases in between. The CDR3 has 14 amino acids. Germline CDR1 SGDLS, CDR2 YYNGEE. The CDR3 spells CASSVGRTPREQYF. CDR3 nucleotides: TGTGCCAGCAGCGTAGGTAGAACCCCCCGAGAGCAGTACTTC.

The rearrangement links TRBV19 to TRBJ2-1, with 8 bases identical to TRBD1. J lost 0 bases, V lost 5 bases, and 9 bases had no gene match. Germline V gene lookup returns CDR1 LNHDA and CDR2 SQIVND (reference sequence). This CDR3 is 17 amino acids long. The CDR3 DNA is TGTGCCAGTAGTGCAAGGAACAGGGGGAGCTCCTACAATGAGCAGTTCTTC. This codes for CASSARNRGSSYNEQFF.

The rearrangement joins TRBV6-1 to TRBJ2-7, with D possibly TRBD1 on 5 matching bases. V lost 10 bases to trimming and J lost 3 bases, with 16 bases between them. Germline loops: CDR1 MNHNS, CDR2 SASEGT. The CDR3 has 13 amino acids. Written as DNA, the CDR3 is TGTGCCATAAGGGCTCAGGGTGTCTACGAGCAGTACTTC. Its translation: CAIRAQGVYEQYF.